Sequencing of this T cell receptor (beta chain) was carried out in a study of OX40 agonist ivuxolimab in advanced cancers. Study as a whole: With ivuxolimab, an agonistic anti-OX40 (CD134) antibody, patients were treated. Every patient in dose escalation had hepatocellular carcinoma, melanoma, renal cell or head and neck cancer. Patients with prior anti-PD-1, anti-PD-L1 or anti-CTLA-4 therapy were eligible; approximately 40% had some.

The method was immunoSEQ multiplex PCR; TCRdb's version includes in-frame clones alone and lacks a portion of them. Found here are approximately 90,000 clones, more than 85% of them singletons; the top ten hold 2% to 3%. A note on this clone: No antigen is known for it.

Notes on the study in general: Compared with CD4+, CD8+ T cells on average had more expanded clones.

The sequences come from CD4+ or CD8+ T cells sorted from blood, collected in a trial of the OX40 agonist ivuxolimab. This receptor was taken from an adult with an advanced solid tumor such as melanoma, head and neck, liver or kidney cancer.

CDR3 in DNA: TGTGCCAGCAGCCGTCTGGGACAGGGCTACGAGCAGTACTTC. It is translated as CASSRLGQGYEQYF. V gene TRBV7-2 combines with J gene TRBJ2-7, with 9 nucleotides matching TRBD1. This CDR3 spans 14 amino acids. Germline CDR1 is SGHTA and CDR2 is FQGNSA. J gave up 3 bases and V 5 bases, and 5 bases lay outside the gene matches. The full variable domain, its missing parts supplied by reference TRBV7-2 and TRBJ2-7, is GAGVSQSPSNKVTEKGKDVELRCDPISGHTALYWYRQSLGQGLEFLIYFQGNSAPDKSGLPSDRFSAERTGGSVSTLTIQRTQQEDSAVYLCASSRLGQGYEQYFGPGTRLTVT.